Sequencing of this TCR beta chain was carried out in a study of T cell changes during pregnancy in multiple sclerosis. TCRdb's copy holds only in-frame clones and misses some; the assay was immunoSEQ multiplex PCR. The data hold around 110,000 clones, with about 94% observed a single time. CDR3 length: 14 amino acids. Trimming stripped 1 base from V and 4 bases from J, with 10 bases between. Germline CDR1 is SQVTM and CDR2 is ANQGSEA. This TCR came from a female donor with multiple sclerosis, enrolled in a pregnancy study. This chain links TRBV29-1 with TRBJ2-2, with D perhaps TRBD2 (5 bases). This specimen was peripheral blood, taken in the third trimester of pregnancy. The CDR3 loop is CSVEGGPVTGELFF. In nucleotides, the CDR3 is TGCAGCGTTGAAGGAGGGCCCGTCACCGGGGAGCTGTTTTTT.